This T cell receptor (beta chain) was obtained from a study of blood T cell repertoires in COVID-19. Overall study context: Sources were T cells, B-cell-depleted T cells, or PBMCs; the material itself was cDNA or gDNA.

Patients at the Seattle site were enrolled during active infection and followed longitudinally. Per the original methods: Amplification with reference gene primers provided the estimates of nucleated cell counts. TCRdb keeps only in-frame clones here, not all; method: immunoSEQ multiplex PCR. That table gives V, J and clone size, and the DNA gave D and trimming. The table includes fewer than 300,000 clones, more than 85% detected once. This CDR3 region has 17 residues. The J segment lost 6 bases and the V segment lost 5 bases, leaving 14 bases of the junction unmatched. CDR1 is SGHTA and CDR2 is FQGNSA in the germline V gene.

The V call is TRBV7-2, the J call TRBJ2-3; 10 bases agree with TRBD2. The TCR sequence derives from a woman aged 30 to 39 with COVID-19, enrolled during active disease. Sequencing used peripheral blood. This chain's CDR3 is CASSGRGLAGDGDTQYF. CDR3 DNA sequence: TGTGCCAGCAGCGGTAGAGGGCTAGCGGGAGACGGTGATACGCAGTATTTT. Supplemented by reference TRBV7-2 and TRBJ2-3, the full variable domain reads GAGVSQSPSNKVTEKGKDVELRCDPISGHTALYWYRQSLGQGLEFLIYFQGNSAPDKSGLPSDRFSAERTGGSVSTLTIQRTQQEDSAVYLCASSGRGLAGDGDTQYFGPGTRLTVL.